The sequence of this TCR beta chain was determined in a study of T cell changes during pregnancy in multiple sclerosis. The length of the CDR3 is 14 residues. The V end was cut by 3 bases, the J end by 4 bases, with 9 bases between. Germline CDR1 reads KGHSH; CDR2 reads LQKENI. The protocol was immunoSEQ multiplex PCR, while the TCRdb copy is restricted to in-frame clones and leaves out a portion. The sample carries tens of thousands of clones, roughly 92% recorded once. The V gene is TRBV18, the J gene TRBJ2-2, with a possible D match to TRBD2 (5 bases). Sequencing was performed on peripheral blood, taken in the third trimester of pregnancy. The sequence came from a female donor in good health, enrolled as a control in a pregnancy study. CDR3 bases: TGTGCCAGCTCACCTCCTAGCAGCACCGGGGAGCTGTTTTTT. Translated, it gives CASSPPSSTGELFF.